This T cell receptor beta chain was retrieved from a study of T-cell reconstitution after alpha-beta-depleted transplantation in children. The table lists this clonotype with many counts. Researchers prepared the TCRbeta library using unique molecular identifiers, the study reports. TCRdb re-called the PCR reads through MiXCR, storing one row per CDR3 protein. The sample records about 690,000 distinct CDR3 sequences, 16% being singletons. The length of the CDR3 is 14 residues. Trimming cost V 5 bases and J 4 bases, with 17 bases left between them. Germline V gene data show CDR1 as DFQATT and CDR2 as SNEGSKA (reference sequence).

The chain recombines TRBV20-1 with TRBJ2-5; D tentatively fits TRBD1 or TRBD2 (5 bases each). The material was PBMCs from the stem cell graft donor, obtained from the stem cell graft. The receptor was derived from a human donor who donated a stem cell graft to a child with acute myeloid leukemia. The DNA of the CDR3 is TGCAGTGCTCCCATCCGCAGGGACGTAGAGACCCAGTACTTC. As protein: CSAPIRRDVETQYF.